The clone carrying this T cell receptor (beta chain) has a count of ten or more. The target antigen is unknown. The data stem from a study of CD8 T cells in ankylosing spondylitis. This CDR3 has 13 residues. V gave up 3 bases and J gave up 1 base, with 6 bases separating them. CDR1 is SEHNR and CDR2 is FQNEAQ in the germline V gene (reference sequence). A quantitative 5'-RACE method, one with molecular barcodes, was used to make TCR beta libraries. TCRdb recomputed calls from the 5' RACE reads with MiXCR, one row per CDR3 protein. This sample yields about 540,000 distinct CDR3 sequences, of which more than 9.5% are seen a single time; about 6.8% belongs to the top ten. Study-wide points: From matched ankylosing spondylitis synovial fluid, disease-linked clones were reportedly recovered at significantly enriched levels. Ankylosing spondylitis blood appeared to be characterized by a TCR beta motif of several highly homologous variants. Some motif variants had been reported before (in reactive arthritis synovial fluid and blood).

The sequence was collected from a male donor with ankylosing spondylitis. The V and J genes are TRBV7-9 and TRBJ1-1; D gene unclear. Material for sequencing was blood, either unsorted or a sorted T cell fraction (not recorded which). The CDR3 sequence is CASSFSSNTEAFF. The CDR3 nucleotides read TGTGCCAGCAGCTTTAGTTCGAACACTGAAGCTTTCTTT.